This T cell receptor beta chain emerged from a study of beta chain features in type 1 diabetes. CDR1 and CDR2 (germline): MNHEY, SMNVEV (reference sequence). The CDR3 has 14 residues. V lost 5 bases, J lost 5 bases, and 15 bases lay in between. This clone turned up a few times. Isolated RNA was reverse transcribed in full, so expressed TCRB transcripts were sequenced. Produced via immunoSEQ multiplex PCR; TCRdb's table is partial and in-frame only. This table has fewer than 7,500 clones, under 85% appearing once. Specimen: Tregs from blood. This sequence joins TRBV27 and TRBJ2-5; TRBD1 might be the D (6 bases). This sequence was found in a man aged 18 to 29 in good health. The CDR3 reads CASSHPGAAETQYF. Here the CDR3 DNA reads TGTGCCAGCAGTCACCCAGGGGCGGCCGAGACCCAGTACTTC.